Listed below are T cell receptor beta chains from one sample, sequenced in a study of T cell responses to AZD1222 COVID-19 vaccine. The protocol was immunoSEQ multiplex PCR, while the TCRdb copy is restricted to in-frame clones and leaves out a portion. The table shows 100,000 to 150,000 clones, with roughly 92% occurring only once. Specimen: peripheral blood, collected 28 days after the second AZD1222 dose. These TCRs come from an adult who received the AZD1222 COVID-19 vaccine. The CDR3 runs from the conserved cysteine through the conserved F or W. D genes are given only for firm matches. Clone size is shown for a subset of rows, as once, few, many or a class of expanded clone.

v_gene: TRBV30
abundance: NA
j_gene: TRBJ2-3
d_gene: NA
CDR3aa: CAWSVGSSTDTQYF
CDR3nt: TGTGCCTGGAGTGTTGGCAGTTCCACAGATACGCAGTATTTT

v_gene: TRBV5-1
abundance: NA
j_gene: TRBJ2-1
d_gene: NA
CDR3aa: CASSSGQSYNEQFF
CDR3nt: TGCGCCAGCAGCTCCGGACAGTCGTACAATGAGCAGTTCTTC

v_gene: TRBV6-6
abundance: NA
j_gene: TRBJ1-2
d_gene: NA
CDR3aa: CASSPAEGYGYTF
CDR3nt: TGTGCCAGCTCCCCGGCGGAGGGCTATGGCTACACCTTC

v_gene: TRBV5-4
abundance: NA
j_gene: TRBJ1-1
d_gene: NA
CDR3aa: CASSSGPNEGTEAFF
CDR3nt: TGTGCCAGCAGCTCAGGTCCCAACGAGGGCACTGAAGCTTTCTTT

v_gene: TRBV28
abundance: NA
j_gene: TRBJ1-4
d_gene: NA
CDR3aa: CASRSTTLKKEKLFF
CDR3nt: TGTGCCAGCCGATCTACCACCCTGAAGAAGGAAAAACTGTTTTTT

v_gene: TRBV5-8
abundance: NA
j_gene: TRBJ2-7
d_gene: NA
CDR3aa: CASSLVAGAYEQYF
CDR3nt: TGTGCCAGCAGCTTGGTGGCGGGTGCCTACGAGCAGTACTTC

v_gene: TRBV4-3
abundance: NA
j_gene: TRBJ1-1
d_gene: TRBD1
CDR3aa: CASSLISGQGVTFF
CDR3nt: TGCGCCAGCAGCCTAATATCGGGACAGGGTGTAACTTTCTTT

v_gene: TRBV4-2
abundance: NA
j_gene: TRBJ1-2
d_gene: NA
CDR3aa: CASSQGGGSYGYTF
CDR3nt: TGTGCCAGCAGCCAGGGCGGCGGGTCCTATGGCTACACCTTC

v_gene: TRBV28
abundance: NA
j_gene: TRBJ1-5
d_gene: TRBD1
CDR3aa: CASTERGQGAKPQHF
CDR3nt: TGTGCCAGCACCGAGAGAGGGCAGGGGGCTAAGCCCCAGCATTTT

v_gene: TRBV5-6
abundance: once
j_gene: TRBJ2-1
d_gene: NA
CDR3aa: CASSWGPTENNEQFF
CDR3nt: TGTGCCAGCAGCTGGGGACCTACAGAAAACAATGAGCAGTTCTTC

v_gene: TRBV5-1
abundance: NA
j_gene: TRBJ1-6
d_gene: NA
CDR3aa: CASSLDRTANSPLHF
CDR3nt: TGCGCCAGCAGCTTGGATAGGACAGCCAATTCACCCCTCCACTTT

v_gene: TRBV7-6
abundance: NA
j_gene: TRBJ2-1
d_gene: NA
CDR3aa: CASSLGPPRSYNEQFF
CDR3nt: TGTGCCAGCAGCTTGGGACCGCCCCGCTCCTACAATGAGCAGTTCTTC

v_gene: TRBV7-3
abundance: NA
j_gene: TRBJ1-3
d_gene: NA
CDR3aa: CASSQQPSSGNTIYF
CDR3nt: TGTGCCAGCAGCCAGCAACCAAGCTCTGGAAACACCATATATTTT

v_gene: TRBV7-6
abundance: NA
j_gene: TRBJ2-5
d_gene: NA
CDR3aa: CASSPKYRTQETQYF
CDR3nt: TGTGCCAGCAGCCCAAAATACCGGACACAAGAGACCCAGTACTTC

v_gene: TRBV27
abundance: NA
j_gene: TRBJ1-2
d_gene: NA
CDR3aa: CASSARDTLMGGYTF
CDR3nt: TGTGCCAGCAGTGCCCGGGACACCCTTATGGGGGGCTACACCTTC

v_gene: TRBV18
abundance: NA
j_gene: TRBJ2-3
d_gene: NA
CDR3aa: CASSTVPDTDTQYF
CDR3nt: TGTGCCAGCTCAACGGTTCCCGATACAGATACGCAGTATTTT

v_gene: TRBV28
abundance: NA
j_gene: TRBJ1-6
d_gene: TRBD1
CDR3aa: CASSDSDRAYNSPLHF
CDR3nt: TGTGCCAGCAGTGATTCTGACAGGGCCTATAATTCACCCCTCCACTTT

v_gene: TRBV5-1
abundance: NA
j_gene: TRBJ1-2
d_gene: NA
CDR3aa: CASSLDGRNYGYTF
CDR3nt: TGCGCCAGCAGCTTGGATGGCAGGAACTATGGCTACACCTTC

v_gene: TRBV4-3
abundance: NA
j_gene: TRBJ2-7
d_gene: TRBD2
CDR3aa: CASSQDLAGSTPYEQYF
CDR3nt: TGCGCCAGCAGCCAAGATTTAGCGGGGAGTACCCCCTACGAGCAGTACTTC

v_gene: TRBV28
abundance: NA
j_gene: TRBJ1-5
d_gene: NA
CDR3aa: CASSSARGKRQPQHF
CDR3nt: TGTGCCAGCAGTTCGGCACGGGGAAAGAGACAGCCCCAGCATTTT

v_gene: TRBV7-3
abundance: NA
j_gene: TRBJ2-5
d_gene: NA
CDR3aa: CASSLSGVRETQYF
CDR3nt: TGTGCCAGCAGCTTATCTGGGGTACGGGAGACCCAGTACTTC

v_gene: TRBV21-1
abundance: NA
j_gene: TRBJ2-7
d_gene: NA
CDR3aa: CASIVIGRPSYEQYF
CDR3nt: TGTGCCAGCATAGTCATTGGCAGGCCCTCCTACGAGCAGTACTTC

v_gene: TRBV7-2
abundance: once
j_gene: TRBJ2-1
d_gene: TRBD2
CDR3aa: CASSLGVSSGRGSYNEQFF
CDR3nt: TGTGCCAGCAGCTTAGGAGTGAGTAGCGGGAGGGGCTCCTACAATGAGCAGTTCTTC

v_gene: TRBV18
abundance: NA
j_gene: TRBJ2-1
d_gene: NA
CDR3aa: CASSPREDNEQFF
CDR3nt: TGTGCCAGCTCACCAAGGGAGGACAATGAGCAGTTCTTC

v_gene: TRBV9
abundance: NA
j_gene: TRBJ2-1
d_gene: NA
CDR3aa: CASSVGTYYNEQFF
CDR3nt: TGTGCCAGCAGCGTCGGGACTTACTACAATGAGCAGTTCTTC